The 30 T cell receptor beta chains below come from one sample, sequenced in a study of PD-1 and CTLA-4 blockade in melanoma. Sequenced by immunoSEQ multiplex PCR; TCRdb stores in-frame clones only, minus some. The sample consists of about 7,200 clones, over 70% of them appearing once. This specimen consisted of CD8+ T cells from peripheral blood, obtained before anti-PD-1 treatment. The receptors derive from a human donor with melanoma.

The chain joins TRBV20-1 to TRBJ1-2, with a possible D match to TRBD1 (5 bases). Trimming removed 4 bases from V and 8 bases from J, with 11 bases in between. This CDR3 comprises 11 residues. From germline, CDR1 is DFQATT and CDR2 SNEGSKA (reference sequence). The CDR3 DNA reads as TGCAGTGCTAAGGGGACCTGGGGCTACACCTTC. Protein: CSAKGTWGYTF.

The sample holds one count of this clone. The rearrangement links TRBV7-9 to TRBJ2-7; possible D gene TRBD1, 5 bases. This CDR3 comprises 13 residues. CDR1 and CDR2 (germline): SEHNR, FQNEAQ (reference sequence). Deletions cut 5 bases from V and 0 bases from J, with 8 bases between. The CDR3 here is CASSTDSSYEQYF. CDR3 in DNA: TGTGCCAGCAGCACCGACAGCTCCTACGAGCAGTACTTC.

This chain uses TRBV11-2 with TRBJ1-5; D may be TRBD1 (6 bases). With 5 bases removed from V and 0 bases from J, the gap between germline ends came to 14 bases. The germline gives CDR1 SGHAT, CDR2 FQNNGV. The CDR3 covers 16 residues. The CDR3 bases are TGTGCCAGCAGCAACAGGACAGATACTAGCAATCAGCCCCAGCATTTT. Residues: CASSNRTDTSNQPQHF.

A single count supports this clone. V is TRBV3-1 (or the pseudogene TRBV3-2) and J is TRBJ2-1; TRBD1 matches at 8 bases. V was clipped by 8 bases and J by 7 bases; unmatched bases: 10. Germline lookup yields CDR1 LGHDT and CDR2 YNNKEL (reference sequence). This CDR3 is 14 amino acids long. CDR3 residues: CASGWQGAWNEQFF. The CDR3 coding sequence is TGTGCCAGCGGCTGGCAGGGGGCGTGGAATGAGCAGTTCTTC.

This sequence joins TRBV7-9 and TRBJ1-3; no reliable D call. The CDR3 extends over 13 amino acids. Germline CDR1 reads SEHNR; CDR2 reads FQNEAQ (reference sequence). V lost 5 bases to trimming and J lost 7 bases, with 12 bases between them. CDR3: CASSLGGANTIYF. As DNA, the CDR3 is TGTGCCAGCAGCCTAGGTGGTGCGAACACCATATATTTT.

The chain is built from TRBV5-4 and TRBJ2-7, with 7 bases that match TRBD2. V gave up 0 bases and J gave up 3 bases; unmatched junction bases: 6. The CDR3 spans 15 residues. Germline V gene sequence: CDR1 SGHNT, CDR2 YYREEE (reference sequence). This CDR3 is CASSLGDSGYYEQYF. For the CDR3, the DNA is TGTGCCAGCAGCTTGGGGGATAGCGGGTACTACGAGCAGTACTTC.

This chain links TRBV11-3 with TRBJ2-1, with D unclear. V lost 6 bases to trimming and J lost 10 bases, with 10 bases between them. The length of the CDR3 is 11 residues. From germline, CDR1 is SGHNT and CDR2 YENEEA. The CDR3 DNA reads TGTGCCAGCAGTGAGGAAACCGAGCAGTTCTTC. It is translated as CASSEETEQFF.

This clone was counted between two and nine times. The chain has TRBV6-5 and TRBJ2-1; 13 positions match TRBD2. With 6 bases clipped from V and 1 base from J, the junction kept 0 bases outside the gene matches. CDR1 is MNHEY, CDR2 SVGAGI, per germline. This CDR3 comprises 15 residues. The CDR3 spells CASRGLAGSYNEQFF. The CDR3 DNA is TGTGCCAGCAGGGGACTAGCGGGGTCCTACAATGAGCAGTTCTTC.

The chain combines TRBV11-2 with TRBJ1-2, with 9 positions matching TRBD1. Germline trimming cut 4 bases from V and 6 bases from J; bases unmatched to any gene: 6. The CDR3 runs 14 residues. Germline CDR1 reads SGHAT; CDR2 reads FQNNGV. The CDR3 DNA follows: TGTGCCAGCAGCTGGGGACAGGGATGGCATGGCTACACCTTC. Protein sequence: CASSWGQGWHGYTF.

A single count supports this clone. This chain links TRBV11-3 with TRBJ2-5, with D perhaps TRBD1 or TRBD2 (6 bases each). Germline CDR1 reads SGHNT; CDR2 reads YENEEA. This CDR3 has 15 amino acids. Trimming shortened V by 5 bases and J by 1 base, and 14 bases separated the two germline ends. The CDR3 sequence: CASSLQGTFQETQYF. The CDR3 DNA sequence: TGTGCCAGCAGCCTCCAGGGGACTTTCCAAGAGACCCAGTACTTC. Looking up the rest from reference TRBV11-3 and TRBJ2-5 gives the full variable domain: EAGVVQSPRYKIIEKKQPVAFWCNPISGHNTLYWYLQNLGQGPELLIRYENEEAVDDSQLPKDRFSAERLKGVDSTLKIQPAELGDSAVYLCASSLQGTFQETQYFGPGTRLLVL.

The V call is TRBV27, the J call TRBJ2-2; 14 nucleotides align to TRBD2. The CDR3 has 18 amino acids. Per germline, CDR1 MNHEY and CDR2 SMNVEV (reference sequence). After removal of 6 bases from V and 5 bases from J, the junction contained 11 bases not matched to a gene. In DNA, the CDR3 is TGTGCCAGCAGACCGACTAGCGGGAGGGCCTATGGAACCGGGGAGCTGTTTTTT. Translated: CASRPTSGRAYGTGELFF.

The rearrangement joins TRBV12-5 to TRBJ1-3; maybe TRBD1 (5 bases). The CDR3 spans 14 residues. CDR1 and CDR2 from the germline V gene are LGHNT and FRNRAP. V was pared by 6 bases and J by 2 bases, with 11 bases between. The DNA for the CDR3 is TGTGCTAGTGGAATGTGGGGGACTGGAAACACCATATATTTT. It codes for CASGMWGTGNTIYF. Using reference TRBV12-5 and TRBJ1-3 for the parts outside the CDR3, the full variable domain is DARVTQTPRHKVTEMGQEVTMRCQPILGHNTVFWYRQTMMQGLELLAYFRNRAPLDDSGMPKDRFSAEMPDATLATLKIQPSEPRDSAVYFCASGMWGTGNTIYFGEGSWLTVV.

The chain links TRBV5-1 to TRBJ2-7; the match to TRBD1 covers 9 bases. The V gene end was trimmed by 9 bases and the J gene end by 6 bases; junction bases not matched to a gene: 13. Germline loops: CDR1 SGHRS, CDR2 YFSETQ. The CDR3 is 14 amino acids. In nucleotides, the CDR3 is TGCGCCACCGGGTCGGGGACAGGGAGTCGCGAGCAGTACTTC. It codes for CATGSGTGSREQYF. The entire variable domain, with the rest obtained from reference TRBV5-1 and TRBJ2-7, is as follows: KAGVTQTPRYLIKTRGQQVTLSCSPISGHRSVSWYQQTPGQGLQFLFEYFSETQRNKGNFPGRFSGRQFSNSRSEMNVSTLELGDSALYLCATGSGTGSREQYFGPGTRLTVT.

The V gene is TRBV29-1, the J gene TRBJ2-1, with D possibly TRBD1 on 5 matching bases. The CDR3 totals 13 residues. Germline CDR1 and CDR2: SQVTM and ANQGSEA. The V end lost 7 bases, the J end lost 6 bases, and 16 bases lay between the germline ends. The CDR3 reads CSAESDTPNEQFF. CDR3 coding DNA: TGCAGCGCGGAATCGGACACACCCAATGAGCAGTTCTTC.

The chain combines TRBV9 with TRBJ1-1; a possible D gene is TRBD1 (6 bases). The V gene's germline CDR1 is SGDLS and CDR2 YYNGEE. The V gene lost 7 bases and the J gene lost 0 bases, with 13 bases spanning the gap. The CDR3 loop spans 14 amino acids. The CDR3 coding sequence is TGTGCCAGCGGGCCGGACAGCATGAACACTGAAGCTTTCTTT. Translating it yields CASGPDSMNTEAFF.

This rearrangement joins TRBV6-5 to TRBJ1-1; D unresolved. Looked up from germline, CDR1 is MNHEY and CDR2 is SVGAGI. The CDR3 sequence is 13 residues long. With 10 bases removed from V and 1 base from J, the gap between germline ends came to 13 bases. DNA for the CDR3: TGTGCCACCCAGACCGGGCCGAACACTGAAGCTTTCTTT. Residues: CATQTGPNTEAFF.

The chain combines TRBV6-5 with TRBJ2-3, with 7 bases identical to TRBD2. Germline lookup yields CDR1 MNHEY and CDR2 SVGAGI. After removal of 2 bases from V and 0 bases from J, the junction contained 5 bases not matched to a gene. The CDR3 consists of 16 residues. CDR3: CASSYASGASTDTQYF. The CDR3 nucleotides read TGTGCCAGCAGTTACGCCAGCGGGGCTAGCACAGATACGCAGTATTTT.

CDR3 in amino acids: CASSERQTNTGELFF. The CDR3 DNA follows: TGTGCCAGCAGTGAGAGACAGACGAACACCGGGGAGCTGTTTTTT. The chain joins TRBV2 to TRBJ2-2, with D possibly being TRBD1 (5 bases). There are 15 residues in the CDR3. Per germline, CDR1 SNHLY and CDR2 FYNNEI. V shed 3 bases and J shed 0 bases, with 8 bases lying between them.

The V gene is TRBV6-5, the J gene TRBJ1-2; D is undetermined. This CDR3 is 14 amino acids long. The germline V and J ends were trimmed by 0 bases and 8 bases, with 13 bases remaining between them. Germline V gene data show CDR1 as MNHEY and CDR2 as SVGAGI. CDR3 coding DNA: TGTGCCAGCAGTTACTCGAGCGTTGGAGGAGGCTACACCTTC. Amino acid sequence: CASSYSSVGGGYTF.

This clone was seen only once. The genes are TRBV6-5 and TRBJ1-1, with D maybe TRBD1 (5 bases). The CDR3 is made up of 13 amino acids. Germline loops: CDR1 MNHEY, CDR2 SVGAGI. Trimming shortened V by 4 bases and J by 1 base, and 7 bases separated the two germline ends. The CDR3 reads CASSLTENTEAFF. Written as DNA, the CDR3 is TGTGCCAGCAGTTTGACAGAGAACACTGAAGCTTTCTTT.

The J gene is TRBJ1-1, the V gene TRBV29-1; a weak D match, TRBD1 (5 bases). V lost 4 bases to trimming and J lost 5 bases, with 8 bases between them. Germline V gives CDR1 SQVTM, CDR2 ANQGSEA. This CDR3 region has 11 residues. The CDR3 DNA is TGCAGCGTTGGTGGGGGGACTGAAGCTTTCTTT. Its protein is CSVGGGTEAFF.

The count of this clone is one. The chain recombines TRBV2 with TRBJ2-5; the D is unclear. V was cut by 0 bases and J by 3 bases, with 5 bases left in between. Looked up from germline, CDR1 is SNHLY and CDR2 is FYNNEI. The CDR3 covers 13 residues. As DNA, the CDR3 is TGTGCCAGCAGTGAAGCGGTAGAAGAGACCCAGTACTTC. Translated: CASSEAVEETQYF.

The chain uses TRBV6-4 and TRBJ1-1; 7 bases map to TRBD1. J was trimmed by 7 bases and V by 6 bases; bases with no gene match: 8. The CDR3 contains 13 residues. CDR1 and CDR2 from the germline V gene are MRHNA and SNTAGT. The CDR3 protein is CASRATRTGEAFF. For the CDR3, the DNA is TGTGCCAGCAGAGCGACCCGGACAGGTGAAGCTTTCTTT.

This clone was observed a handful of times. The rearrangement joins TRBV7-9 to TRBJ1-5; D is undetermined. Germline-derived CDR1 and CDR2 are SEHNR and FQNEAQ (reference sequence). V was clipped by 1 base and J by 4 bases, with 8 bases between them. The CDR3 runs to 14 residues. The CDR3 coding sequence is TGTGCCAGCAGCTTAGTTGGGGAGAATCAGCCCCAGCATTTT. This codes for CASSLVGENQPQHF.

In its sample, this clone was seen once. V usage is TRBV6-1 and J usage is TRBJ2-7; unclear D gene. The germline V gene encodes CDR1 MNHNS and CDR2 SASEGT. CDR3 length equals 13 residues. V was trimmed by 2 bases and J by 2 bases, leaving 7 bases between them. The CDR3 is CASSESETYEQYF. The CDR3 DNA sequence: TGTGCCAGCAGTGAATCAGAAACCTACGAGCAGTACTTC.

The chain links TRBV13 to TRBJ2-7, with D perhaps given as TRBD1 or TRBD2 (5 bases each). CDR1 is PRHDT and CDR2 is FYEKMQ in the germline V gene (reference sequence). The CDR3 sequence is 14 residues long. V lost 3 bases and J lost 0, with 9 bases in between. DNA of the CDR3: TGTGCCAGCAGCTTGGGACGGAGCTCCTACGAGCAGTACTTC. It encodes CASSLGRSSYEQYF.

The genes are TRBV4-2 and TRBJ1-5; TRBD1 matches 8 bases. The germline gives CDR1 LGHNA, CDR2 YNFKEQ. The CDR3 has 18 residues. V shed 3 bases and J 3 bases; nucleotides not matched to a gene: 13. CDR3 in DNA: TGTGCCAGCAGCCAGGGGAGGGCAGGGGGCGCATCCAATCAGCCCCAGCATTTT. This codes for CASSQGRAGGASNQPQHF.

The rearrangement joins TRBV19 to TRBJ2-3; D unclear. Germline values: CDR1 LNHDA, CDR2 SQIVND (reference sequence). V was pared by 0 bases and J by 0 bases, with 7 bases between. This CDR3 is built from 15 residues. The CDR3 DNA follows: TGTGCCAGTAGTATAGACAGCGCCAGCACAGATACGCAGTATTTT. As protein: CASSIDSASTDTQYF. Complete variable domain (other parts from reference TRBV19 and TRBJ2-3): DGGITQSPKYLFRKEGQNVTLSCEQNLNHDAMYWYRQDPGQGLRLIYYSQIVNDFQKGDIAEGYSVSREKKESFPLTVTSAQKNPTAFYLCASSIDSASTDTQYFGPGTRLTVL.

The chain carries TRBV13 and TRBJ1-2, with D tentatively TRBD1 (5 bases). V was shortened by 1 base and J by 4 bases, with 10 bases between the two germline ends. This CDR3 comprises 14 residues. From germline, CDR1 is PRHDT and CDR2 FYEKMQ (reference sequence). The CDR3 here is CASSLERGSYGYTF. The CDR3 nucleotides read TGTGCCAGCAGCTTAGAAAGGGGAAGCTATGGCTACACCTTC.

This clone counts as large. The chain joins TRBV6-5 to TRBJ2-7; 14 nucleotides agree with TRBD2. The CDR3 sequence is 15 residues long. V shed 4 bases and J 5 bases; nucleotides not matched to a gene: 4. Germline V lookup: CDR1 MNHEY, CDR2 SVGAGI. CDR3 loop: CASSSLGLAGDEQYF. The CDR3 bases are TGTGCCAGCAGTTCCCTGGGACTAGCGGGAGACGAGCAGTACTTC.